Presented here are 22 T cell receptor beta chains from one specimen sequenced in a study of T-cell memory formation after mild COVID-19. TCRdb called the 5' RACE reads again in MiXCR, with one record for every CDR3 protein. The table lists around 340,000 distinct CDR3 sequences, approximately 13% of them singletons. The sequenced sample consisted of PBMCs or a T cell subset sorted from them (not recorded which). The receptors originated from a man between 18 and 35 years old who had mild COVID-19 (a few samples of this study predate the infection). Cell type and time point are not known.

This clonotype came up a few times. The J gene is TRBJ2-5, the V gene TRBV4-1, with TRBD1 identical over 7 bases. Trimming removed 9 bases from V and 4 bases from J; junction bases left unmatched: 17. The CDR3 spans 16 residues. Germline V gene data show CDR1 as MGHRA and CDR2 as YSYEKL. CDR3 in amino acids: CARTGTVMSRGETQYF. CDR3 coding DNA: TGCGCCAGGACCGGGACAGTTATGTCTAGAGGAGAGACCCAGTACTTC.

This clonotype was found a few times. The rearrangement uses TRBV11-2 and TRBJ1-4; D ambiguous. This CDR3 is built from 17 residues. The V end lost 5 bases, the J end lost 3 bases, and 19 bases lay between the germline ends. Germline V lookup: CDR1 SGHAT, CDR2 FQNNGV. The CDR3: CASSALGVRGPNEKLFF. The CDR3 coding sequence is TGTGCCAGCAGCGCCCTTGGTGTACGGGGTCCTAATGAAAAACTGTTTTTT.

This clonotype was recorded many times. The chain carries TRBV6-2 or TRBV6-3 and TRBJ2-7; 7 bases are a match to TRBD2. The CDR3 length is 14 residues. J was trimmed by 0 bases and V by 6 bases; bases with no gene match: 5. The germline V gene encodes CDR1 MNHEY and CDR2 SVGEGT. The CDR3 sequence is CASRAAGRSYEQYV. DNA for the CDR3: TGTGCCAGCAGGGCAGCGGGGCGCTCCTACGAGCAGTACGTC.

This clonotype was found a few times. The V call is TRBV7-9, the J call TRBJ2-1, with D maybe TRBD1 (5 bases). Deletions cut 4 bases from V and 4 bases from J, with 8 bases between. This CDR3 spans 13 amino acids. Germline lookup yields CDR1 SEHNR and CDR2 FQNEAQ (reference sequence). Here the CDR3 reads CASSSQDYNEQFF. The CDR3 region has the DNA TGTGCCAGCAGCTCACAGGATTACAATGAGCAGTTCTTC.

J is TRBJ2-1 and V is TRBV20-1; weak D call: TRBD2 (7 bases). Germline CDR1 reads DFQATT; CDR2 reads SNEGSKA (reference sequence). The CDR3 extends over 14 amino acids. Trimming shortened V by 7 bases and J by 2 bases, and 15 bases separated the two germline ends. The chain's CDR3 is CSVPSGDTYNEQFF. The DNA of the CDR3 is TGCAGTGTCCCAAGCGGGGACACCTACAATGAGCAGTTCTTC.

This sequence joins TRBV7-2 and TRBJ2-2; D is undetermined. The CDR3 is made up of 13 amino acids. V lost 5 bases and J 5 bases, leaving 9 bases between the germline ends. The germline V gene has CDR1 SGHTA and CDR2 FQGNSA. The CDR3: CASSMEPTGELFF. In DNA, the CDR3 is TGTGCCAGCAGCATGGAACCTACCGGGGAGCTGTTTTTT.

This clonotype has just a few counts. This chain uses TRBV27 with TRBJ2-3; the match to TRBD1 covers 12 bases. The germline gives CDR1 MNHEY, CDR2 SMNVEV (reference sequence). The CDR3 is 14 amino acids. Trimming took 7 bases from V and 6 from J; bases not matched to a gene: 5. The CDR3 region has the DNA TGTGCCAGCACCGGGACAGGGGGCGTCGATACGCAGTATTTT. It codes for CASTGTGGVDTQYF.

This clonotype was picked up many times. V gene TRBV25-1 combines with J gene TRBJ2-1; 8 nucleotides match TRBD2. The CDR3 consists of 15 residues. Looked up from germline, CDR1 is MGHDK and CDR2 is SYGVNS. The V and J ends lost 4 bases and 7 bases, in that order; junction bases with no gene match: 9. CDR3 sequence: CASSVAGGSLNEQFF. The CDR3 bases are TGTGCCAGCAGTGTTGCGGGGGGCTCCCTTAATGAGCAGTTCTTC.

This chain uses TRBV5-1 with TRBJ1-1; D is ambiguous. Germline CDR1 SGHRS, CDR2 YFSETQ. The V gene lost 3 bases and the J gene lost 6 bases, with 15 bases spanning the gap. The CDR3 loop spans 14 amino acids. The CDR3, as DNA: TGCGCCAGCAGCTGGGCCACTATGGTATCTGAAGCTTTCTTT. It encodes CASSWATMVSEAFF.

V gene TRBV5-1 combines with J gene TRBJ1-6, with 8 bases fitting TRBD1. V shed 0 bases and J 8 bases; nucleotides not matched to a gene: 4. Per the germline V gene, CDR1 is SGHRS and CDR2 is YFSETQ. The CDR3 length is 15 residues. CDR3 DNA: TGCGCCAGCAGCTTGGCAGGGGGCTTTGATTCACCCCTCCACTTT. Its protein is CASSLAGGFDSPLHF.

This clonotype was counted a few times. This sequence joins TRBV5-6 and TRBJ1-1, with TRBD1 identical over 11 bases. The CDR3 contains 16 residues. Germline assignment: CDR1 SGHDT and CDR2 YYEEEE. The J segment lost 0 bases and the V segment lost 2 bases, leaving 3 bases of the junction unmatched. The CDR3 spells CASSLPGQGVNTEAFF. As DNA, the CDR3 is TGTGCCAGCAGCTTACCGGGACAGGGGGTGAACACTGAAGCTTTCTTT.

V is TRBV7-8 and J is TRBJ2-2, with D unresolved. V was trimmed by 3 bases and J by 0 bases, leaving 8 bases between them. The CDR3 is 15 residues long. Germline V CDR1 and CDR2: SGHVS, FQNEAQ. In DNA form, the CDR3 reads TGTGCCAGCAGCTTGGTCGTAACGAACACCGGGGAGCTGTTTTTT. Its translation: CASSLVVTNTGELFF. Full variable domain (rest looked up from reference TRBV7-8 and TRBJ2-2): GAGVSQSPRYKVAKRGQDVALRCDPISGHVSLFWYQQALGQGPEFLTYFQNEAQLDKSGLPSDRFFAERPEGSVSTLKIQRTQQEDSAVYLCASSLVVTNTGELFFGEGSRLTVL.

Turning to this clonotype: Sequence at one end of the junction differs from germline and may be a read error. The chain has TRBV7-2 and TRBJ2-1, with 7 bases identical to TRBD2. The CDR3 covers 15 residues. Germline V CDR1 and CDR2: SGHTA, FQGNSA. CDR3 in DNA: TGTGCCAGCACCCTCTCCCGGACTAGGAGTGGTGAGAAGTTCTTC. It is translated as CASTLSRTRSGEKFF.

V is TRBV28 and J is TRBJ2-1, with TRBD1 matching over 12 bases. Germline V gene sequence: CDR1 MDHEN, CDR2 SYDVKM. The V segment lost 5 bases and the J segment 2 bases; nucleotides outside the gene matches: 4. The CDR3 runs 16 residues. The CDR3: CASSAGQGAAYNEQFF. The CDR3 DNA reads TGTGCCAGCAGTGCGGGACAGGGGGCTGCCTACAATGAGCAGTTCTTC.

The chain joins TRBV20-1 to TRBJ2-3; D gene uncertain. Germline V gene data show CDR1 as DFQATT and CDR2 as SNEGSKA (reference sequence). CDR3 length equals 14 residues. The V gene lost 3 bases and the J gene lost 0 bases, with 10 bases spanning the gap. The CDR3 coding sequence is TGCAGTGCTAGTGTGATAACTAGCACAGATACGCAGTATTTT. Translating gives CSASVITSTDTQYF.

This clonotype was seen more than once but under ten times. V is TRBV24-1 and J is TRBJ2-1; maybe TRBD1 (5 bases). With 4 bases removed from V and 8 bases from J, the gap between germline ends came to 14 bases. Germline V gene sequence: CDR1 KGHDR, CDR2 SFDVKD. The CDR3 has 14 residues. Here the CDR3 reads CATSDIDSSHEQFF. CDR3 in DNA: TGTGCCACCAGTGACATAGACAGTTCTCATGAGCAGTTCTTC.

The CDR3 DNA sequence: TGTGCCAGCAGTTACCTCCAGAACACTGAAGCTTTCTTT. Protein product: CASSYLQNTEAFF. The rearrangement joins TRBV6-2 or TRBV6-3 to TRBJ1-1; D call uncertain. The germline V gene has CDR1 MNHEY and CDR2 SVGEGT. The CDR3 runs 13 residues. Trimming took 2 bases from V and 1 from J, leaving 5 bases between them.

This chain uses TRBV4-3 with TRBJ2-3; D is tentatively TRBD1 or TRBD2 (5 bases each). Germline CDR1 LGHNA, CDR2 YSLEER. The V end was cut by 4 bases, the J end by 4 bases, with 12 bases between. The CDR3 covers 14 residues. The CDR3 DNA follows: TGCGCCAGCAGCCCAGGCCGGGACCCAGATACGCAGTATTTT. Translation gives CASSPGRDPDTQYF.

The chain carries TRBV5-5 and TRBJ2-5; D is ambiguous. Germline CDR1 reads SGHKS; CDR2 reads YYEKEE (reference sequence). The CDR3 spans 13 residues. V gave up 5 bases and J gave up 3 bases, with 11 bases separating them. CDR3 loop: CASSTDWEETQYF. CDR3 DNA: TGTGCCAGCAGTACAGATTGGGAAGAGACCCAGTACTTC.

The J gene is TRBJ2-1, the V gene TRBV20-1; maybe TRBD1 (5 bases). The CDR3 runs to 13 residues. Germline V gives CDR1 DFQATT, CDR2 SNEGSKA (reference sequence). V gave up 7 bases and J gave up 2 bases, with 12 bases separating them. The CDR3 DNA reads TGCAGTGTTACAGGTTTGGCCTACAATGAGCAGTTCTTC. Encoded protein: CSVTGLAYNEQFF.

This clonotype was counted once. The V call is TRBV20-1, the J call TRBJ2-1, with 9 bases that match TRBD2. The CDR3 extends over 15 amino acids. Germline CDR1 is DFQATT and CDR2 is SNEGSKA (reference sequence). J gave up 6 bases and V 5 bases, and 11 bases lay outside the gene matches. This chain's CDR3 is CSARPGLASGNEQFF. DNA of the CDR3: TGCAGTGCTCGTCCGGGACTAGCCTCCGGCAATGAGCAGTTCTTC.

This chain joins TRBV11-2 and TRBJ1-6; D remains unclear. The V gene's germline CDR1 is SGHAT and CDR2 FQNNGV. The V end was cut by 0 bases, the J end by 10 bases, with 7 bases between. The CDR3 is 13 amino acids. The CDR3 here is CASSLDLRSPLHF. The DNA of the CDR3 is TGTGCCAGCAGCTTAGATCTCAGATCACCCCTCCACTTT.